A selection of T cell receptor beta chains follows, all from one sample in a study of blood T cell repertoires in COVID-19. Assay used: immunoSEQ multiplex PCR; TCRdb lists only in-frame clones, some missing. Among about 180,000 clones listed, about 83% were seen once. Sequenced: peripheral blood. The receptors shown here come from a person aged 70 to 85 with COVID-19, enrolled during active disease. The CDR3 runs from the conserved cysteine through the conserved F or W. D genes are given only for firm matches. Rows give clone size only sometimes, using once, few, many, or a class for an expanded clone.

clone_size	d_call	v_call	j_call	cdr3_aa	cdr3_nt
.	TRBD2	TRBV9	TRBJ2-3	CASSPGGSGKATDTQYF	TGTGCCAGCAGCCCCGGGGGTAGCGGGAAGGCCACAGATACGCAGTATTTT
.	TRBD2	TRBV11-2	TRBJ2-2	CASSLRLADNTGELFF	TGTGCCAGCAGCTTAAGGCTAGCGGACAACACCGGGGAGCTGTTTTTT
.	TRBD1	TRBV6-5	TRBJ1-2	CASGQDNYGYTF	TGTGCCAGCGGACAGGATAACTATGGCTACACCTTC
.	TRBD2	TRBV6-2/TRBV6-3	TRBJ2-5	CASSYLGLATETQYF	TGTGCCAGCAGTTACTTGGGACTAGCCACGGAGACCCAGTACTTC
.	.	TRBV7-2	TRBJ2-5	CASSFGPTGRETQYF	TGTGCCAGCAGCTTCGGACCGACGGGGAGGGAGACCCAGTACTTC
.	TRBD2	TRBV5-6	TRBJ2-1	CASSAGLAGFDEQFF	TGTGCCAGCAGCGCCGGACTAGCGGGATTCGATGAGCAGTTCTTC
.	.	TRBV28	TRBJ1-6	CASGLGGFGSPLHF	TGTGCCAGCGGCCTCGGAGGGTTTGGCTCACCCCTCCACTTT
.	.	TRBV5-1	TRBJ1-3	CASSPTAGSGNTIYF	TGCGCCAGCAGCCCTACAGCCGGTTCTGGAAACACCATATATTTT
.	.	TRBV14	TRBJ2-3	CASSQDWRGGADTQYF	TGTGCCAGCAGCCAAGATTGGAGGGGGGGCGCAGATACGCAGTATTTT
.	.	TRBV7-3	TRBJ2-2	CASSRVGTGELFF	TGTGCCAGCAGCCGGGTAGGCACCGGGGAGCTGTTTTTT
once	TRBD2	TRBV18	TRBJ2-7	CASSPPGGGAREQYF	TGTGCCAGCTCACCACCCGGCGGGGGGGCTAGAGAGCAGTACTTC
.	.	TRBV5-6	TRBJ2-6	CASSFPWRDLSSGANVLTF	TGTGCCAGCAGCTTCCCTTGGAGGGATCTAAGCTCTGGGGCCAACGTCCTGACTTTC
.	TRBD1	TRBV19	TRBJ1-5	CASSRDRVKPQHF	TGTGCCAGTAGTAGGGACAGGGTTAAGCCCCAGCATTTT
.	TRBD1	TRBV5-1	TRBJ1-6	CASSPTRQGGNSPLHF	TGCGCCAGCAGCCCGACTCGACAGGGTGGGAATTCACCCCTCCACTTT
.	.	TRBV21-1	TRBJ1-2	CASSKVRDSLLGYGYTF	TGTGCCAGCAGCAAAGTCCGGGACAGCTTGCTTGGCTATGGCTACACCTTC
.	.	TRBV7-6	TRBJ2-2	CASSARSTGELFF	TGTGCCAGCAGCGCCCGGAGCACCGGGGAGCTGTTTTTT
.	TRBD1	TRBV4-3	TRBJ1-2	CASSQGLRAQGGYGYTF	TGCGCCAGCAGCCAAGGCTTGAGGGCTCAGGGGGGCTATGGCTACACCTTC
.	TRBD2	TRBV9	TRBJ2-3	CASSVEVAGGPSTDTQYF	TGTGCCAGCAGCGTAGAAGTAGCGGGAGGGCCTAGCACAGATACGCAGTATTTT
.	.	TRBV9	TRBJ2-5	CASSVQTAETQYF	TGTGCCAGCAGCGTTCAGACAGCAGAGACCCAGTACTTC
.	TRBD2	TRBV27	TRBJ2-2	CASMGLEGPGELFF	TGTGCCAGCATGGGACTAGAAGGCCCCGGGGAGCTGTTTTTT
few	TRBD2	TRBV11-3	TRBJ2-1	CASSLGTSDHNEQFF	TGTGCCAGCAGCCTCGGGACTAGCGACCACAATGAGCAGTTCTTC
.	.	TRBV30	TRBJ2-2	CAWSVRGGARTNTGELFF	TGTGCCTGGAGTGTAAGGGGAGGAGCGAGAACGAACACCGGGGAGCTGTTTTTT
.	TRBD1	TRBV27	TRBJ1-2	CASSLIGDRDGYTF	TGTGCCAGCAGCCTTATCGGAGACAGGGATGGCTACACCTTC
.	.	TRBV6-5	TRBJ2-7	CATNHLAQGEQYF	TGTGCCACCAATCACCTAGCCCAAGGTGAGCAGTACTTC
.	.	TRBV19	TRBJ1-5	CASSIRGGRQPQHF	TGTGCCAGTAGTATACGAGGGGGTCGTCAGCCCCAGCATTTT
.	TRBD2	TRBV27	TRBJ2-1	CASSKGGRLAGGLGYNEQFF	TGTGCCAGCAGTAAGGGAGGAAGACTAGCGGGAGGTCTGGGTTACAATGAGCAGTTCTTC
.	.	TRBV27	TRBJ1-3	CASTTSGAPGSGNTIYF	TGTGCCAGCACCACCTCCGGAGCCCCTGGCTCTGGAAACACCATATATTTT
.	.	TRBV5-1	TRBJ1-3	CASSRGTTIYF	TGCGCCAGCAGCCGAGGAACCACCATATATTTT
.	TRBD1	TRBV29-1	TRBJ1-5	CSFRQGDQPQHF	TGCAGCTTCCGACAGGGGGATCAGCCCCAGCATTTT
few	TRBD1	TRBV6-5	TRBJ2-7	CASRRQGQGNYEQYF	TGTGCCAGCAGGCGACAGGGACAGGGGAACTACGAGCAGTACTTC
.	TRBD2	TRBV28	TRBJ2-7	CASSLDTKGGSEQYF	TGTGCCAGCAGTTTGGATACCAAGGGAGGGAGCGAGCAGTACTTC
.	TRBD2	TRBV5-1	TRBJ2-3	CASSSGLAGFRADTQYF	TGCGCCAGCAGCTCGGGACTAGCGGGGTTTCGGGCAGATACGCAGTATTTT
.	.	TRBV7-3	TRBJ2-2	CASSLSFYTGELFF	TGTGCCAGCAGCTTAAGTTTCTACACCGGGGAGCTGTTTTTT
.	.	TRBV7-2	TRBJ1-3	CASSSGHRSGNTIYF	TGTGCCAGCAGCTCAGGTCACCGCTCTGGAAACACCATATATTTT
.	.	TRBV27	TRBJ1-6	CASSRDRSTYNSPLHF	TGTGCCAGCAGCCGCGACAGGTCCACCTATAATTCACCCCTCCACTTT
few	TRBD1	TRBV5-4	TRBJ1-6	CASSRKTGENSPLHF	TGTGCCAGCAGCCGCAAGACAGGGGAAAATTCACCCCTCCACTTT
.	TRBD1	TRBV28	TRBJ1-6	CASSELDRGLTYNSPLHF	TGTGCCAGCAGTGAACTAGACAGGGGATTGACCTATAATTCACCCCTCCACTTT
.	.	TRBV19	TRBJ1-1	CASRWGRTEAFF	TGTGCCAGTAGGTGGGGGCGGACTGAAGCTTTCTTT
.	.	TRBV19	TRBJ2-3	CASGEEAPDTQYF	TGTGCCAGCGGGGAGGAGGCACCGGATACGCAGTATTTT
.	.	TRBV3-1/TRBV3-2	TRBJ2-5	CASQGEVTQYF	TGTGCCAGCCAGGGCGAGGTGACCCAGTACTTC
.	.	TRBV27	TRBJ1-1	CASRKGVSKNTEAFF	TGTGCCAGCAGAAAGGGAGTCTCCAAGAACACTGAAGCTTTCTTT
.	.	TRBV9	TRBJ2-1	CASSDPSGGEQFF	TGTGCCAGCAGCGACCCCTCTGGAGGAGAGCAGTTCTTC